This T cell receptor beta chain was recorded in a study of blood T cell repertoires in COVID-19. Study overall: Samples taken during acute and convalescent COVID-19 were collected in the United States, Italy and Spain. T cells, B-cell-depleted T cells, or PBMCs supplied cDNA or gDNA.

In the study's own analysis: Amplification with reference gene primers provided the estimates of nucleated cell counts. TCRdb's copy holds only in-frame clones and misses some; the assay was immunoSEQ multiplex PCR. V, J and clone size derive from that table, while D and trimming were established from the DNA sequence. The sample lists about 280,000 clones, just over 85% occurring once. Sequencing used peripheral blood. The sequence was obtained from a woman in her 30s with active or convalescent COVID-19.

The CDR3 DNA follows: TGTGCCAGTAGTAAAACAGGGAACACCGGGGAGCTGTTTTTT. Translating gives CASSKTGNTGELFF. The gene calls are TRBV19 and TRBJ2-2; D is perhaps TRBD1 (5 bases). Trimming took off 4 bases at V and 1 base at J, with 7 bases between the two ends. This CDR3 spans 14 amino acids. In germline, CDR1 is LNHDA, CDR2 SQIVND (reference sequence).